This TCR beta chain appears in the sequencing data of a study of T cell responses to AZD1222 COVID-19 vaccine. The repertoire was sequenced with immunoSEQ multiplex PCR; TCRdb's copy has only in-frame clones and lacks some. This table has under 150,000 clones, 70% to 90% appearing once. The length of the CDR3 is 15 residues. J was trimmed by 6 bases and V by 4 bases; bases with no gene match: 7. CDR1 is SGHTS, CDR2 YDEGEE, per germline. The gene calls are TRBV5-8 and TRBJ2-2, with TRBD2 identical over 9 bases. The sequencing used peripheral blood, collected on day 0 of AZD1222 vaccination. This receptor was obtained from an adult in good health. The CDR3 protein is CASSPRRGGSGELFF. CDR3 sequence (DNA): TGTGCCAGCAGCCCGCGGCGGGGGGGATCCGGGGAGCTGTTTTTT.